The T cell receptor (beta chain) under discussion was sequenced for a study of T cell clonality in common variable immunodeficiency. At least ten counts were recorded for this clone. Its antigen is not identified. The CDR3 goes on 3 residues after the read ends, and that part is filled in from the germline J gene. Some clones are missing from TCRdb's copy, which holds only in-frame ones; the method was immunoSEQ multiplex PCR. There are 55,000 or so clones in the sample, none observed a single time. The V gene's germline CDR1 is LNHDA and CDR2 SQIVND (reference sequence). This CDR3 is built from 18 residues. With V trimmed by 3 bases and J by 2 bases, 10 bases remained unmatched. Study results and caveats: What drives increased CVID clonality needs T cell subpopulation sequencing. Shared TCRbeta clones were fewer between CVID subjects than controls. Compared with healthy controls, CVID subjects showed increased TCRbeta clonality, mostly in about a third. Reportedly, TCR beta sequences from common variable immunodeficiency showed fewer deletions and N-nucleotide insertions.

The clonotype originates from a person aged 18 to 75 in good health. Sequencing was done on a sample of peripheral blood mononuclear cells. This chain uses TRBV19 with TRBJ1-5; the match to TRBD1 covers 10 bases. The sequenced CDR3 bases are TGTGCCAGTAGTATCTTACCTCCCGGGACAGGGGGCAATCAGCCC. Its protein product is CASSILPPGTGGNQP. The complete CDR3 reads CASSILPPGTGGNQPQHF.